Given below is one T cell receptor (beta chain) in context. This CDR3 has 19 amino acids. V was clipped by 6 bases and J by 7 bases; unmatched bases: 23. Germline CDR1 and CDR2: LGHNT and FRNRAP. This sample is part of a study of T cells after somatic rescue of genetic block. Using immunoSEQ multiplex PCR, the repertoire was profiled, and TCRdb retains in-frame clones only, with some absent. The sample records 8,000 to 9,000 clones, roughly 80% being singletons. Sequencing input: peripheral blood mononuclear cells (PBMCs). The chain uses TRBV12-5 and TRBJ1-5, with 8 bases identical to TRBD1. This receptor was obtained from a boy between 5 and 17 years old. DNA for the CDR3: TGTGCTAGTGGCCATTTGTATAGCAGGGGGCGTCTAGGTCAACAGCCCCAGCATTTT. This sequence encodes CASGHLYSRGRLGQQPQHF.